These T cell receptor beta chains were read from a single sample in a study of OX40 agonist ivuxolimab in advanced cancers. Method: immunoSEQ multiplex PCR; TCRdb's copy keeps in-frame clones and lacks some. The table lists around 50,000 clones, 88% of them singletons. The input for sequencing was CD4+ or CD8+ T cells sorted from blood, taken in a trial of the OX40 agonist ivuxolimab. Receptors originate from an adult with an advanced solid tumor such as melanoma, head and neck, liver or kidney cancer. CDR3s include the opening cysteine and the closing phenylalanine or tryptophan. Each record gives: clone size, CDR3 length, V gene, J gene, CDR3 protein. A row's size may be missing; if present it is once, few, many or a size class.

-	17	TRBV19	TRBJ2-1	CASSRSPGTSATAEQFF
few	14	TRBV30	TRBJ1-1	CAWSNPGIDTEAFF
-	12	TRBV2	TRBJ2-1	CASSGSHNEQFF
-	15	TRBV6-4	TRBJ2-3	CASSRLAGGSDTQYF
-	14	TRBV5-4	TRBJ1-2	CASSLSGGGYGYTF
-	15	TRBV6-5	TRBJ2-6	CASSRPGTGANVLTF
-	15	TRBV2	TRBJ2-2	CASSEVGGNTGELFF
-	15	TRBV19	TRBJ1-5	CASSTDDGGLQPQHF
-	14	TRBV9	TRBJ2-1	CASSVAVDGNEQFF
-	14	TRBV5-6	TRBJ2-4	CASSFGGGGNIQYF
-	11	TRBV2	TRBJ1-3	CASSSGNTIYF
-	15	TRBV5-1	TRBJ2-5	CASSLAWTIHETQYF
-	14	TRBV9	TRBJ2-5	CASSVDSDQETQYF
-	11	TRBV20-1	TRBJ2-1	CSASTYDEQFF
-	15	TRBV5-1	TRBJ2-1	CASSFVATPYNEQFF
-	15	TRBV10-3	TRBJ2-6	CATGGDSAGANVLTF
few	12	TRBV7-3	TRBJ2-7	CASTRPCYEQYF
-	11	TRBV27	TRBJ2-1	CASSLWGKEFF
-	15	TRBV5-1	TRBJ2-1	CASSLAGDIYNEQFF
-	14	TRBV6-5	TRBJ2-7	CASSYHRIGYEQYF
once	14	TRBV27	TRBJ2-2	CASSWGQGPGELFF
-	11	TRBV20-1	TRBJ1-2	CSASRGYGYTF
-	15	TRBV2	TRBJ2-1	CASSQSGGAYNEQFF
-	14	TRBV5-4	TRBJ1-2	CASSLNPVQSGYTF
-	18	TRBV4-1	TRBJ2-5	CASSRKKGRGGSQETQYF
-	13	TRBV5-1	TRBJ2-7	CASSVTGEAEQYF
once	12	TRBV7-6	TRBJ2-7	CASSQGGPKQYF
-	12	TRBV2	TRBJ2-1	CASNLDYSGQFF
once	15	TRBV11-3	TRBJ2-1	CASSSDGSSYNEQFF
-	16	TRBV5-6	TRBJ2-1	CASSLSTSGRFPEQFF
-	18	TRBV4-1	TRBJ2-6	CASSQPTGTISGANVLTF
-	14	TRBV5-1	TRBJ1-1	CASSLVSGQTEAFF
few	13	TRBV2	TRBJ1-4	CASNRVTNEKLFF
few	15	TRBV19	TRBJ2-5	CASSPPRGGQETQYF
-	13	TRBV6-5	TRBJ2-1	CASSLIPPNEQFF
-	17	TRBV5-4	TRBJ2-2	CASSRYPSGRSGGELFF
-	16	TRBV7-6	TRBJ2-2	CASSLVPGGNTGELFF
-	13	TRBV27	TRBJ1-2	CASSWNRNYGYTF
-	16	TRBV7-8	TRBJ2-5	CASSFTGTSGTGTQYF
-	15	TRBV5-1	TRBJ2-1	CASSSGLAGLNEQFF
-	15	TRBV6-6	-	CASRTLSRVPYEQYF
-	14	TRBV2	TRBJ2-1	CASSEGGNYNEQFF
once	14	TRBV12-5	TRBJ2-7	CASGLTGAAYEQYF
-	14	TRBV19	TRBJ2-3	CASSIAGSTDTQYF
-	16	TRBV5-1	TRBJ2-3	CASSVGLAAPGDTQYF
-	15	TRBV19	TRBJ1-5	CASNPDRVVNQPQHF
-	15	TRBV2	TRBJ2-1	CASSELTSGYNEQFF
few	13	TRBV18	TRBJ1-2	CASSPGQLYGYTF
-	15	TRBV5-1	TRBJ2-3	CASSLVGSYTDTQYF
-	14	TRBV15	TRBJ1-1	CATRGGRKNTEAFF
-	13	TRBV4-3	TRBJ2-7	CASSDPGRYEQYF
-	16	TRBV18	TRBJ1-3	CASSPGQGASGNTIYF